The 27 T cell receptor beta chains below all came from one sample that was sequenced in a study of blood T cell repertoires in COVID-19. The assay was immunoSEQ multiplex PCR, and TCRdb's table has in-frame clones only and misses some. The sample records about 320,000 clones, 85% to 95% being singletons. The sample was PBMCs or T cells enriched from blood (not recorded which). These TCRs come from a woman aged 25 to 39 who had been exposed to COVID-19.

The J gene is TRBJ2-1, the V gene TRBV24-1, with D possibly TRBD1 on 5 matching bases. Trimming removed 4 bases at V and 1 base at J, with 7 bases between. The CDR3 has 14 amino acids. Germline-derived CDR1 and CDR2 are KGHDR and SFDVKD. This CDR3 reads CATSEAGSYNEQFF. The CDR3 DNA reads TGTGCCACCAGTGAAGCAGGGTCCTACAATGAGCAGTTCTTC.

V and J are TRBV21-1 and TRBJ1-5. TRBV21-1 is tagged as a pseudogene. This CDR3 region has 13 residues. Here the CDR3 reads CASRAGGNQPQHF. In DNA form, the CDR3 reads TGTGCCAGCAGAGCGGGGGGTAATCAGCCCCAGCATTTT.

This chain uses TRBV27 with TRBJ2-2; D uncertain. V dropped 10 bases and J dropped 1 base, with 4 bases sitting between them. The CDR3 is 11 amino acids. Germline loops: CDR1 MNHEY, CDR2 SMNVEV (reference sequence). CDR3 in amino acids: CANKNTGELFF. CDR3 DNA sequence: TGTGCCAACAAGAACACCGGGGAGCTGTTTTTT.

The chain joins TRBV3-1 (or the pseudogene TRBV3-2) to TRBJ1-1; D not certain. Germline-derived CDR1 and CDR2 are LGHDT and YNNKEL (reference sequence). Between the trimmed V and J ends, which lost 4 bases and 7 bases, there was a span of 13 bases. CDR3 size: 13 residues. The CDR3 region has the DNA TGTGCCAGCAGCCTGTTCGTCGGGAGTGAAGCTTTCTTT. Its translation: CASSLFVGSEAFF.

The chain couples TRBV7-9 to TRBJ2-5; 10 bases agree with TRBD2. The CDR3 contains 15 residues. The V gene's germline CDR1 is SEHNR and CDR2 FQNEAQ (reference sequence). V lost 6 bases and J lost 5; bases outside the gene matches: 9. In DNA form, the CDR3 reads TGTGCCAGCAGTCAGTCCGGGACTAGCGTCGAGACCCAGTACTTC. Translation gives CASSQSGTSVETQYF.

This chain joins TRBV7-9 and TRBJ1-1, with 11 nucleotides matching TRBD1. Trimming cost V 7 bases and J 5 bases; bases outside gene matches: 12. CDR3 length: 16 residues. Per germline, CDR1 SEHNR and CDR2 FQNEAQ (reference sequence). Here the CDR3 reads CASTSRDRGFWTEAFF. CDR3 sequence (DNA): TGTGCCAGCACCTCCCGGGACAGGGGGTTTTGGACTGAAGCTTTCTTT.

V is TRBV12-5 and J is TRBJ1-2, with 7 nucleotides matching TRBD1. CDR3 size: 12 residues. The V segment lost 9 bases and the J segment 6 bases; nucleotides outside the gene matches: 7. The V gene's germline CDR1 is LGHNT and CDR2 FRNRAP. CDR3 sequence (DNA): TGTGCTAGCCAGCAGGGGGATAATGGCTACACCTTC. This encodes CASQQGDNGYTF.

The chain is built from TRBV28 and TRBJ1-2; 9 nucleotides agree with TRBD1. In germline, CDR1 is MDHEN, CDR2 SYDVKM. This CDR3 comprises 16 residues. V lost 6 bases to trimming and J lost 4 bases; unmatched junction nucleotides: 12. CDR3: CASSPPGTGRVYGYTF. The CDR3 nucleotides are TGTGCCAGCAGCCCCCCAGGGACAGGGAGGGTCTATGGCTACACCTTC.

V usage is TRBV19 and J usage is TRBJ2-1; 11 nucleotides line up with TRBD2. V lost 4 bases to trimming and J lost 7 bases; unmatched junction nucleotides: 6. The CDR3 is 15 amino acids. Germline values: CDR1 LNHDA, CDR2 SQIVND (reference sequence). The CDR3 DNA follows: TGTGCCAGTAGTACCATTAGCGGGGGGGCGAATGAGCAGTTCTTC. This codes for CASSTISGGANEQFF.

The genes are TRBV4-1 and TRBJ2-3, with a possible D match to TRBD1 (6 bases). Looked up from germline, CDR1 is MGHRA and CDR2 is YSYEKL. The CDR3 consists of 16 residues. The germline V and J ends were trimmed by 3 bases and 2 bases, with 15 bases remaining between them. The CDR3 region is CASSQSGQGITDTQYF. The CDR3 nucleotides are TGCGCCAGCAGCCAGTCCGGCCAGGGGATCACAGATACGCAGTATTTT.

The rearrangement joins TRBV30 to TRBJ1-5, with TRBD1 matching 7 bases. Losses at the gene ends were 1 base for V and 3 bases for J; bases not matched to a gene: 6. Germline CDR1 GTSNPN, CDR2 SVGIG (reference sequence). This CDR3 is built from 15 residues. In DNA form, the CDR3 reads TGTGCCTGGAGTGCTTTCGACAGGGACAATCAGCCCCAGCATTTT. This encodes CAWSAFDRDNQPQHF.

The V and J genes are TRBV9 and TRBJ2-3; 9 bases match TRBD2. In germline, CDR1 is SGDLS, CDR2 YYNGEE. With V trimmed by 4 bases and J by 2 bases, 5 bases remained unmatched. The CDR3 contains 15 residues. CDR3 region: CASSSGLAYTDTQYF. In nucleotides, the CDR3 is TGTGCCAGCAGCTCGGGACTAGCTTACACAGATACGCAGTATTTT.

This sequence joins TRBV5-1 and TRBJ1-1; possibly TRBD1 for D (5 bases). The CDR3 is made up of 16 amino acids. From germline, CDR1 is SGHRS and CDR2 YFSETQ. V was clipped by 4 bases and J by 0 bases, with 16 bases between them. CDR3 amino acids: CASSGAPRRVNTEAFF. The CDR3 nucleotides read TGCGCCAGCAGCGGGGCACCCCGCAGGGTGAACACTGAAGCTTTCTTT.

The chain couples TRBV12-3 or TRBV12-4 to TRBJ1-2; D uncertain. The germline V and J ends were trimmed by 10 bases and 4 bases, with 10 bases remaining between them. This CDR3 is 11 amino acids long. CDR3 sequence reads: CATARSYGYTF. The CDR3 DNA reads TGTGCCACCGCCCGGAGCTATGGCTACACCTTC.

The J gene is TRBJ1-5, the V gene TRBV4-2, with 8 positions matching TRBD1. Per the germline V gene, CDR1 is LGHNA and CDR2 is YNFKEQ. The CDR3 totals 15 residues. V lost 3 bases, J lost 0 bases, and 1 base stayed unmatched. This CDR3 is CASSQDRDSNQPQHF. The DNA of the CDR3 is TGTGCCAGCAGCCAGGACAGGGATAGCAATCAGCCCCAGCATTTT.

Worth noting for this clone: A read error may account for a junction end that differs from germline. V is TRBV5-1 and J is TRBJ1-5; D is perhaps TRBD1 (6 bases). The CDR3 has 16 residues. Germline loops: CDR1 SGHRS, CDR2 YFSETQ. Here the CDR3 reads CARSWGARGGNQPQHF. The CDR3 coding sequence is TGCGCCCGCAGCTGGGGGGCCCGGGGGGGCAATCAGCCCCAGCATTTT.

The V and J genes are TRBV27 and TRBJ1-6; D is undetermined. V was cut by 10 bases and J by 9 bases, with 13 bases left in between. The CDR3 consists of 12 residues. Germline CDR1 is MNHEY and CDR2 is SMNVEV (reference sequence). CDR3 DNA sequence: TGTGCCACCGGGAGGGAGGGTTCACCCCTCCACTTT. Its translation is CATGREGSPLHF.

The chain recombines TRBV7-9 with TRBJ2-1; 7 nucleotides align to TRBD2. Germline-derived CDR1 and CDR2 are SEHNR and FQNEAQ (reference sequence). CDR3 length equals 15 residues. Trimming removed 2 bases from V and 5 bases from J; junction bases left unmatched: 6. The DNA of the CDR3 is TGTGCCAGCAGCTTACTGCGCGGGGGACACAATGAGCAGTTCTTC. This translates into CASSLLRGGHNEQFF.

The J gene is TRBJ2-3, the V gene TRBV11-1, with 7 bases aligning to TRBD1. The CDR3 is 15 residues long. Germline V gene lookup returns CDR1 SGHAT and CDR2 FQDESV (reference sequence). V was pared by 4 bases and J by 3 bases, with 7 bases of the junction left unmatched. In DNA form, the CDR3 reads TGTGCCAGCAGCTCTCGGACAGGTAGAACAGATACGCAGTATTTT. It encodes CASSSRTGRTDTQYF.

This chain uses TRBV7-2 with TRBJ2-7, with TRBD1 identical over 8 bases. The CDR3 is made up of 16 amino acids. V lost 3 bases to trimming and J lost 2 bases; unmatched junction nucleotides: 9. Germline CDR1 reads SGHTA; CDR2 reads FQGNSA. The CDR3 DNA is TGTGCCAGCAGCTTGGGGGGACAGGACCCCACCTACGAGCAGTACTTC. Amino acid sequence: CASSLGGQDPTYEQYF. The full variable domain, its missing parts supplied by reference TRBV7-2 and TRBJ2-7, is GAGVSQSPSNKVTEKGKDVELRCDPISGHTALYWYRQSLGQGLEFLIYFQGNSAPDKSGLPSDRFSAERTGGSVSTLTIQRTQQEDSAVYLCASSLGGQDPTYEQYFGPGTRLTVT.

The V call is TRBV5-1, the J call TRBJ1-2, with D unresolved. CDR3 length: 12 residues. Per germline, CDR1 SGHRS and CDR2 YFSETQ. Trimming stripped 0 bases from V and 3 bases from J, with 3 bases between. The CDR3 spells CASSLADYGYTF. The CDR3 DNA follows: TGCGCCAGCAGCTTGGCCGACTATGGCTACACCTTC.

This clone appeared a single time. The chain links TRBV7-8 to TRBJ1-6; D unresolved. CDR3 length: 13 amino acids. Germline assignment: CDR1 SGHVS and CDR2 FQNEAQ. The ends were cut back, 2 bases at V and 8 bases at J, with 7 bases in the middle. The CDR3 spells CASSLYVDSPLHF. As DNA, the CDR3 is TGTGCCAGCAGCTTATATGTCGATTCACCCCTCCACTTT.

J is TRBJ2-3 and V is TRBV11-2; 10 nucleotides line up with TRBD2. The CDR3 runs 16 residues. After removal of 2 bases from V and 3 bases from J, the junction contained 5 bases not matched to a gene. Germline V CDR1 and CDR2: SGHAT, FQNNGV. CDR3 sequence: CASSLLGLAITDTQYF. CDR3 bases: TGTGCCAGCAGCTTATTGGGACTAGCGATTACAGATACGCAGTATTTT.

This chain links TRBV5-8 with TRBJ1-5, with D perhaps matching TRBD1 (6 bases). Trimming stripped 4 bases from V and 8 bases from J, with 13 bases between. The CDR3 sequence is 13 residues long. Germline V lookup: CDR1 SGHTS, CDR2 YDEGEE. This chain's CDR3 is CASSNGQREPQHF. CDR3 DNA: TGTGCCAGCAGCAACGGACAGAGAGAGCCCCAGCATTTT.

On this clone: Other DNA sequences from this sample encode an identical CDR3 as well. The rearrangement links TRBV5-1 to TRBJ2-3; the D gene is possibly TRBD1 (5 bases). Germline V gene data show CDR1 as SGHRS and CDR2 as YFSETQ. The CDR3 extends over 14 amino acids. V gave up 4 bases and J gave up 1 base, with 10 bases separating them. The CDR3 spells CASSPGQGTDTQYF. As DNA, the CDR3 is TGCGCCAGCAGCCCCGGACAAGGCACAGATACGCAGTATTTT. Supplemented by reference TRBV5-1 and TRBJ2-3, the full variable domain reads KAGVTQTPRYLIKTRGQQVTLSCSPISGHRSVSWYQQTPGQGLQFLFEYFSETQRNKGNFPGRFSGRQFSNSRSEMNVSTLELGDSALYLCASSPGQGTDTQYFGPGTRLTVL.

The CDR3 here is CASSVLGPGRTEAFF. As DNA, the CDR3 is TGTGCCAGCAGCGTCCTAGGTCCCGGGAGAACTGAAGCTTTCTTT. This sequence joins TRBV7-8 and TRBJ1-1; the D is unclear. The CDR3 covers 15 residues. Germline CDR1 is SGHVS and CDR2 is FQNEAQ. Trimming stripped 5 bases from V and 5 bases from J, with 18 bases between.

The CDR3 protein is CASSSESVTEAFF. CDR3 sequence (DNA): TGTGCCAGCAGCTCCGAATCGGTCACTGAAGCTTTCTTT. V and J are TRBV11-2 and TRBJ1-1; D unresolved. Germline V gene sequence: CDR1 SGHAT, CDR2 FQNNGV. This CDR3 region has 13 residues. V was pared by 4 bases and J by 4 bases, with 10 bases between.